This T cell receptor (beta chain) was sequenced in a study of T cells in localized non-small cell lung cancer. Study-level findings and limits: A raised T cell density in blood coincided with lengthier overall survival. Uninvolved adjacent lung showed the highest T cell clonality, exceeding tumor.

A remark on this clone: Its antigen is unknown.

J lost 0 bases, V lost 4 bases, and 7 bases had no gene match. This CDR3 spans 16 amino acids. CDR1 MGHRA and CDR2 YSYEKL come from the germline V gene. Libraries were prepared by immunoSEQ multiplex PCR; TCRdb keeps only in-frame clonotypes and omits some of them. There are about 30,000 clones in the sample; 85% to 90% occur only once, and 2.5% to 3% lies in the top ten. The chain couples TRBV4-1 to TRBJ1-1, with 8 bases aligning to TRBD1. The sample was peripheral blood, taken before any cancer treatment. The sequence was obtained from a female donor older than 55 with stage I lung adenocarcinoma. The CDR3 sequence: CASSLRQGRVNTEAFF. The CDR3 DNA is TGCGCCAGCAGCCTCCGACAGGGGCGGGTGAACACTGAAGCTTTCTTT.